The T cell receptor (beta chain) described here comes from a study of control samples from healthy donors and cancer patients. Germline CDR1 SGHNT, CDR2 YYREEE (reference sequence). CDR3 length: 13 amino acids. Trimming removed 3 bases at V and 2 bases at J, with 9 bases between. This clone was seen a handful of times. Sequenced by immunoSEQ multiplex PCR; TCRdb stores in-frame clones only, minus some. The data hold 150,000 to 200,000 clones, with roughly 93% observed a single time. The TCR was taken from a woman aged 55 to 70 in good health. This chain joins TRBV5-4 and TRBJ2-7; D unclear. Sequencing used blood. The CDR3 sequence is CASSSTHTYEQYF. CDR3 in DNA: TGTGCCAGCAGCTCGACTCATACCTACGAGCAGTACTTC.